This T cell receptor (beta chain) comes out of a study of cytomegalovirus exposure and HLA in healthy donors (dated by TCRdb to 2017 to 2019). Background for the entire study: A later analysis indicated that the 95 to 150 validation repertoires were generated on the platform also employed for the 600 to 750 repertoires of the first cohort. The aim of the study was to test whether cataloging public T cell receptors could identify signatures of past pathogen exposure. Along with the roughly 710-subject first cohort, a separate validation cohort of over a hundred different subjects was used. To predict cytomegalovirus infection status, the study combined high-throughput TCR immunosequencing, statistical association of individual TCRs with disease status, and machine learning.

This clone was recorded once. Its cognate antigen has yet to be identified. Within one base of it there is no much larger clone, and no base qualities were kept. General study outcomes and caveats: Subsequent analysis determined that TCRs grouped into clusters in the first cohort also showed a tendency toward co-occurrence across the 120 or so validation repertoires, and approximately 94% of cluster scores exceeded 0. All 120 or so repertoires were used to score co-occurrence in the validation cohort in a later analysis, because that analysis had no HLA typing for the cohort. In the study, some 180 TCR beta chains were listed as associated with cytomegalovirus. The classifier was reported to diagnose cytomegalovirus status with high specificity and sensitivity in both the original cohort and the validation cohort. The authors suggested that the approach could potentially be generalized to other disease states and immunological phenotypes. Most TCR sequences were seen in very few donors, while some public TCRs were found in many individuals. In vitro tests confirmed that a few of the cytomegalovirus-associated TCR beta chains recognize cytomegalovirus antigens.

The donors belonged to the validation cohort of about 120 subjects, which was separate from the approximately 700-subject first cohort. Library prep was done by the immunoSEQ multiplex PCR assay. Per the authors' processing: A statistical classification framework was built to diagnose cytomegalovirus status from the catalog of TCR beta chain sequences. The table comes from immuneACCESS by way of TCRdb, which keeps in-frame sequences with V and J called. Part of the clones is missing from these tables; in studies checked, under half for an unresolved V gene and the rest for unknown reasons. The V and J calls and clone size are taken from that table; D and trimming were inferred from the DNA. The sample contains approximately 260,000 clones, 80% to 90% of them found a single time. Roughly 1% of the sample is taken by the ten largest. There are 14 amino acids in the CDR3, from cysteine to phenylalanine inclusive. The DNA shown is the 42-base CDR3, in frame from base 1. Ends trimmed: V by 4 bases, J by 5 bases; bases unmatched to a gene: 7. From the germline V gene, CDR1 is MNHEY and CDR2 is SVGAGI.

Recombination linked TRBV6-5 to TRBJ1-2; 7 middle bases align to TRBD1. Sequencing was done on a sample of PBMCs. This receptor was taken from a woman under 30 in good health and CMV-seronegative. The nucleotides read TGTGCCAGCAGTTTTAGGGGGCAAGTATATGGCTACACCTTC. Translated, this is CASSFRGQVYGYTF.